This T cell receptor beta chain was obtained from a study of blood T cell repertoires in COVID-19. The ends lost 4 bases at V and 3 bases at J; junction bases unmatched: 4. CDR1 and CDR2 (germline): SGDLS, YYNGEE. This CDR3 is built from 14 residues. Enrolled through a virtual design, the participants were between roughly 18 and 90 years of age and came from under 25 US areas. Categorization into cohorts depended on clinical history that participants reported. Authors' methods: From reference gene primer amplification, estimates of nucleated cell counts were derived. Here immunoSEQ multiplex PCR was the method, and the copy in TCRdb shows in-frame clones only, minus some. V and J calls and clone size are as listed in that table; D and trimming were resolved from the DNA. The data contain 200,000 or so clones, 80% to 90% of them singletons.

J is TRBJ1-1 and V is TRBV9; 9 bases are shared with TRBD1. This sequence was found in a man younger than 45 in a cohort exposed to, infected with or recovered from COVID-19 (not recorded which). Sequencing was carried out using PBMCs or T cells enriched from blood (not recorded which). The CDR3 loop reads CASSFRTGDTEAFF. The CDR3 nucleotides are TGTGCCAGCAGCTTTAGGACAGGGGACACTGAAGCTTTCTTT.